The entry that follows covers one T cell receptor (beta chain) sequence. This clone was counted a single time. Which antigen it targets is not known. No much larger clone exists at a distance of one base, and base qualities are not known. A single peripheral blood draw of 90 to 150 mL on average was collected from each donor into heparinised tubes. A BD FACSAria II was used to sort naive, central memory, regulatory and stem cell-like memory CD4+ T cells with a panel that included CD45RO, CCR7, CD25, CD127, CD95 and CD27. A purity above 95% was achieved for all sorted populations. PBMCs were isolated right away by Lymphoprep density gradient centrifugation and were stained directly, without culture. So that batch effects would be minimized, each experiment stained and sorted samples in pairs, pairing one healthy donor with one patient. The entire isolated RNA was reverse transcribed using the High Capacity cDNA Reverse Transcription Kit, and thus expressed TCRB transcripts were sequenced. Deep immunoSEQ sequencing was applied to naive, central memory and regulatory T cell samples, giving an average of around 3.8 million total reads per sample. Sorted cells were lysed in RLT buffer, and RNA was extracted using DNase-treated RNeasy Micro or Mini kits according to cell number. Each cell subset was processed separately to prevent cross-contamination, with patient and healthy donor samples processed together. TCRB sequences were amplified from cDNA with the immunoSEQ multiplex PCR, producing 87-bp fragments spanning the CDR3 region. Sequencing of the amplicons was performed on the Illumina HiSeq platform. As for the original processing: PCR bias was corrected computationally using synthetic template baselines, and reads within Hamming distance 2 were collapsed, with unmergeable singletons discarded. Reads were aligned against IMGT so that V, D and J genes, CDR3 length and insertions or deletions at six rearrangement sites could be assigned. Clonotype counts were normalized to sorted cell number within each subset before computing true diversity and Gini coefficients with the tcR R package. The overlap coefficient, calculated on TCRB nucleotide sequences, was used to quantify repertoire sharing. TCRdb carries this immuneACCESS record with in-frame sequences only. Its versions omit some clonotypes, under half of them owing to an unresolved V gene in the studies checked, with the rest unexplained. Clone size and V and J calls were adopted from that table, with D and trimming inferred from the DNA. Recorded for this sample are some 150,000 clones; under 60% of them occurred a single time. The ten largest make up 0.35% to 0.45% of the sample.

CDR1 and CDR2 are read off the germline V gene as SGHRS and YFSETQ. The CDR3 contains 15 residues, cysteine and phenylalanine counted. The retained sequence is limited to the CDR3, 45 bases, with the frame set at the first base. Trimming takes 4 bases off V and 1 base off J; junction bases not matched to a gene: 4. The sample belongs to a study of beta chain features in type 1 diabetes (dated by TCRdb to the late 2010s). Study-level background: Mean age, gender distribution, total cell number and subset yield did not differ between patients and healthy donors. Across all samples, around 99 million sorted cells were examined, and cell number per subset correlated strongly with RNA yield. The study compared the TCRB repertoires of sorted circulating CD4+ T cell subsets in recently diagnosed type 1 diabetes patients with those in matched healthy donors. Regulatory and stem cell-like memory subsets were obtained from only 8 patients and roughly eight healthy donors, while naive and central memory subsets were obtained from all 30 or so donors.

The paper's findings and limits, for the study overall: A moderate but significant shortening of TCRB CDR3 length was observed in type 1 diabetes patients in all four CD4+ subsets. Because small numbers of individuals were included in the HLA sub-analyses, any influence of HLA type on TCRB rearrangement was left unresolved. Sequencing cDNA rather than genomic DNA could over-represent highly expressing activated cells, although activation and CD3 levels did not differ between groups. At VDJ recombination sites, patients with type 1 diabetes made fewer insertions and deleted more nucleotides, a pattern implying thymic rearrangement abnormalities. PCR might favor shorter templates, but patient and control samples were amplified and corrected together, so any skew would affect both groups equally. The naive, central memory and regulatory TCRB repertoires appeared to resemble one another more closely among patients than among healthy donors.

The sequence was obtained from a man aged 18 to 29 in good health. Sequenced sample: Tregs from blood. What the cell subset or site label conveys for this sample: regulatory CD4+ T cells. The chain was built from TRBV5-1 and TRBJ1-5, with TRBD1 matching 8 junction bases. The nucleotides are TGCGCCAGCAGCCCGACAGGGGTGAGCAATCAGCCCCAGCATTTT. Protein translation: CASSPTGVSNQPQHF.